This T cell receptor (beta chain) was recorded in a study of identical twins. Overall study results and limits: The presence of invariant MAIT and iNKT cells could partly confound analyses of zero-insertion sequences. The models gave estimates that fell short of the out-of-frame TCR alpha sharing seen in monozygotic twins. Within cord blood, abundant beta clonotypes carried fewer insertions, but memory repertoires showed no such trend.

TCRdb re-called the 5' RACE reads through MiXCR, storing one row per CDR3 protein. The sample lists 500,000 to 700,000 distinct CDR3 sequences, under 8.5% occurring once. Germline CDR1 reads SGHNT; CDR2 reads YYREEE (reference sequence). The V gene lost 2 bases and the J gene lost 0 bases, with 24 bases spanning the gap. This CDR3 has 20 residues. This clonotype was recorded a few times. Its antigen is unidentified. These data also formed part of another study, on yellow fever vaccine responses in identical twins. That work adds: Twins reportedly mounted vaccine T cell responses that seemed partly convergent, partly personalized.

J is TRBJ1-5 and V is TRBV5-4, with D perhaps TRBD1 (6 bases). This receptor was taken from a woman aged 18-30 years in good health. The sequenced sample was PBMCs. CDR3 coding DNA: TGTGCCAGCAGCTTAGGAAGGGGGGTGCACAACCCATATAGCAATCAGCCCCAGCATTTT. Translated, it gives CASSLGRGVHNPYSNQPQHF.